The clone carrying this TCR beta chain was detected many times. All patients were treatment-naive before thyroid surgery. The data derive from a study of metastatic and nonmetastatic thyroid tumors. This CDR3 spans 12 amino acids. With 1 base removed from V and 7 bases from J, the gap between germline ends came to 8 bases. The V gene's germline CDR1 is SGHTS and CDR2 YDEGEE. Per the original data handling: The study's classifier, a distant-metastasis tool for papillary thyroid cancer, was built using CDR3 differences across clinicopathological groups. MiXCR was used by TCRdb to re-call the PCR reads. These V and J calls are TCRdb output, not the study's own analysis. This sample has over 40,000 clones; 11% occur once, and the top ten carry approximately 24%.

The sample was blood. The sequence came from a female donor with papillary thyroid cancer or a benign thyroid nodule (not recorded which). Some clones in this sample may be carry-over from other donors' samples. The J gene is TRBJ1-2, the V gene TRBV5-8; D not resolved. The CDR3 loop reads CASSLRKGGYTF. Here the CDR3 DNA reads TGTGCCAGCAGCTTGAGGAAGGGTGGCTACACCTTC.